Below are 11 T cell receptor beta chains sequenced from a single sample in a study of blood T cell repertoires in COVID-19. Sequencing used immunoSEQ multiplex PCR; TCRdb keeps in-frame clones, though not all of them. The profile shows around 240,000 clones, 70% to 90% of them singletons. Sequenced: PBMCs or T cells enriched from blood (not recorded which). These receptors came from a woman aged 45 to 65 who had recovered from COVID-19.

This chain uses TRBV28 with TRBJ1-1; 7 bases are shared with TRBD1. The junction had 20 bases not matched to a gene; V was cut back by 6 bases and J by 1 base. Germline-derived CDR1 and CDR2 are MDHEN and SYDVKM. There are 19 residues in the CDR3. The CDR3 region is CASSLPEGAREGRNTEAFF. CDR3 coding DNA: TGTGCCAGCAGCCTCCCCGAGGGGGCGCGAGAGGGCAGGAACACTGAAGCTTTCTTT.

This chain uses TRBV5-1 with TRBJ2-3; 12 bases line up with TRBD2. Germline loops: CDR1 SGHRS, CDR2 YFSETQ. V lost 4 bases to trimming and J lost 0 bases; unmatched junction nucleotides: 6. The CDR3 runs to 17 residues. CDR3 bases: TGCGCCAGCAGCCCTCTAGCGGGAGGGCCTAGCACAGATACGCAGTATTTT. Translation gives CASSPLAGGPSTDTQYF.

The chain combines TRBV7-6 with TRBJ2-7; TRBD2 might be the D (7 bases). The length of the CDR3 is 13 residues. Trimming cost V 1 base and J 6 bases, with 10 bases left between them. CDR1 is SGHVS and CDR2 is FNYEAQ in the germline V gene. CDR3 amino acids: CASSLGEGGEQYF. The DNA for the CDR3 is TGTGCCAGCAGCTTAGGGGAGGGGGGCGAGCAGTACTTC.

The V call is TRBV2, the J call TRBJ1-1; no definite D call. Trimming cost V 3 bases and J 1 base, with 6 bases left between them. Germline CDR1 reads SNHLY; CDR2 reads FYNNEI. The CDR3 has 13 amino acids. The CDR3 sequence is CASSDVANTEAFF. The CDR3 region has the DNA TGTGCCAGCAGTGATGTGGCGAACACTGAAGCTTTCTTT.

The CDR3 DNA sequence: TGTGCCAGCAGTTTACGGACAGAGAACACTGAAGCTTTCTTT. As protein: CASSLRTENTEAFF. The chain uses TRBV28 and TRBJ1-1; TRBD1 is a possible D gene (6 bases). Germline CDR1 MDHEN, CDR2 SYDVKM. V was cut by 2 bases and J by 1 base, with 8 bases left in between. There are 14 residues in the CDR3.

The chain couples TRBV27 to TRBJ2-7; 7 bases are shared with TRBD2. The CDR3 has 15 amino acids. V was pared by 2 bases and J by 0 bases, with 4 bases of the junction left unmatched. Germline values: CDR1 MNHEY, CDR2 SMNVEV (reference sequence). CDR3 in DNA: TGTGCCAGCAGTTTACGGGGGGTTAGCTCCTACGAGCAGTACTTC. Protein product: CASSLRGVSSYEQYF.

This chain joins TRBV29-1 and TRBJ2-7; 11 bases are a match to TRBD2. V lost 6 bases and J lost 6; bases outside the gene matches: 4. CDR3 length: 12 amino acids. CDR1 is SQVTM, CDR2 ANQGSEA, per germline. Here the CDR3 DNA reads TGCAGCGTCGTCCTAGCGGGAGGCGAGCAGTACTTC. Protein sequence: CSVVLAGGEQYF.

The chain is built from TRBV6-5 and TRBJ2-1; 11 nucleotides align to TRBD2. The CDR3 runs to 14 residues. J was trimmed by 6 bases and V by 6 bases; bases with no gene match: 4. Germline CDR1 and CDR2: MNHEY and SVGAGI. Here the CDR3 DNA reads TGTGCCAGCAGCACTAGCGGGAGAGTCAATGAGCAGTTCTTC. It yields the protein CASSTSGRVNEQFF.

The chain uses TRBV7-9 and TRBJ1-1; TRBD1 might be the D (5 bases). The CDR3 has 13 amino acids. V gave up 4 bases and J gave up 5 bases, with 11 bases separating them. Germline V lookup: CDR1 SEHNR, CDR2 FQNEAQ (reference sequence). CDR3 DNA: TGTGCCAGCAGCTGGGGCAGGGATACTGAAGCTTTCTTT. It specifies CASSWGRDTEAFF.

The table lists this clone with a few counts. The V and J genes are TRBV11-2 and TRBJ2-5, with 7 bases fitting TRBD2. V lost 3 bases, J lost 4 bases, and 5 bases stayed unmatched. Per the germline V gene, CDR1 is SGHAT and CDR2 is FQNNGV. This CDR3 comprises 14 residues. The CDR3 DNA follows: TGTGCCAGCAGCTTCGGGGTAGCGGGAGAGACCCAGTACTTC. It yields the protein CASSFGVAGETQYF.

This sequence joins TRBV3-1 (or the pseudogene TRBV3-2) and TRBJ1-1, with 9 bases that match TRBD1. CDR3 length equals 13 residues. V was pared by 7 bases and J by 4 bases, with 4 bases of the junction left unmatched. Per germline, CDR1 LGHDT and CDR2 YNNKEL (reference sequence). CDR3 nucleotide sequence: TGTGCCAGCACCATGACAGGGGGCACTGAAGCTTTCTTT. Translated, it gives CASTMTGGTEAFF.